This T cell receptor (beta chain) was captured in a study of T cell responses to AZD1222 COVID-19 vaccine. Method: immunoSEQ multiplex PCR; TCRdb's copy keeps in-frame clones and lacks some. This table holds fewer than 200,000 clones, approximately 90% found once. For this clone: Its specificity is not known.

Study-wide results and limits: At baseline, seropositivity was found in only a handful of AZD1222 recipients. A rise in Spike-specific TCR breadth and depth followed two AZD1222 doses. Most donors were white British, females outnumbered males, and clonal diversity was possibly underestimated.

Looked up from germline, CDR1 is SGDLS and CDR2 is YYNGEE. The CDR3 contains 19 residues. The V gene end was trimmed by 0 bases and the J gene end by 2 bases; junction bases not matched to a gene: 9. The chain is built from TRBV9 and TRBJ2-3, with TRBD2 identical over 13 bases. The TCR comes from an adult who received the AZD1222 COVID-19 vaccine. The sample was peripheral blood, taken 28 days after the second AZD1222 dose. CDR3: CASSVGTRLAGGHTDTQYF. In nucleotides, the CDR3 is TGTGCCAGCAGCGTAGGAACCCGACTAGCGGGGGGACACACAGATACGCAGTATTTT.